This T cell receptor beta chain was sequenced during a study of blood T cell repertoires in COVID-19. In the study overall: Researchers got acute and convalescent COVID-19 samples from the United States, Italy and Spain.

With 7 bases clipped from V and 3 bases from J, the junction kept 8 bases outside the gene matches. The CDR3 sequence is 14 residues long. Germline V gene data show CDR1 as MNHNY and CDR2 as SVGAGI (reference sequence). Measured with immunoSEQ multiplex PCR; TCRdb has only the in-frame clones, and not every one. The table has about 75,000 clones, less than 85% seen once. What was sequenced was peripheral blood. The TCR originated in a human donor with acute or convalescent COVID-19. The donor label of this sample is uncertain. This chain links TRBV6-6 with TRBJ1-1; TRBD1 matches at 7 bases. The CDR3 nucleotides read TGTGCCAGCACCCCCGGGACAGCATACACTGAAGCTTTCTTT. It yields the protein CASTPGTAYTEAFF.